A selection of T cell receptor beta chains follows, all from one sample in a study of T cell changes during pregnancy in multiple sclerosis. Sequencing was performed with immunoSEQ multiplex PCR; in TCRdb, only in-frame clones are kept and a portion is missing. The data hold about 40,000 clones, with over 75% observed a single time. Sequencing used peripheral blood, obtained in the first trimester of pregnancy. Receptors were obtained from a female donor in good health, enrolled as a control in a pregnancy study. The CDR3 runs from the conserved cysteine through the conserved F or W. The D gene is left open where the match is weak. Clone size is stated in some rows and not others, as once, few, many or a class when expanded.

j_call | clone_size | v_call | d_call | cdr3_nt | cdr3_aa
TRBJ1-5 | NA | TRBV6-1 | TRBD1 | TGTGCCAGCAGTGATGTGGAGGGGGCCGGCAATCAGCCCCAGCATTTT | CASSDVEGAGNQPQHF
TRBJ1-1 | few | TRBV7-9 | NA | TGTGCCAGCAGCCCCGAACGGGCTGAAGCTTTCTTT | CASSPERAEAFF
TRBJ2-3 | NA | TRBV9 | TRBD2 | TGTGCCAGCAGCGCTACCGGGACTAGGGGAACAGATACGCAGTATTTT | CASSATGTRGTDTQYF
TRBJ2-7 | NA | TRBV21-1 | NA | TGTGCCAGCAGCATCCCGGACAGGGCCAGCTACGAGCAGTACTTC | CASSIPDRASYEQYF
TRBJ1-2 | NA | TRBV19 | TRBD1 | TGTGCCAGTAGTATTAACGACAGGGACTATGGCTACACCTTC | CASSINDRDYGYTF
TRBJ2-5 | NA | TRBV5-1 | NA | TGCGCCAGCAGCTTGACACAAGAGACCCAGTACTTC | CASSLTQETQYF
TRBJ2-5 | NA | TRBV6-5 | TRBD1 | TGTGCCAGCAGTTACGTCGACAGGGGTTACGAGACCCAGTACTTC | CASSYVDRGYETQYF
TRBJ1-1 | NA | TRBV7-3 | NA | TGTGCCAGCAGCTTAAAGAGGGCAGGTCCATTGGGGACTGAAGCTTTCTTT | CASSLKRAGPLGTEAFF
TRBJ1-3 | once | TRBV7-8 | NA | TGTGCCAGCAGCCGTTCCGGGGGGGCCAAGGGTGGAAACACCATATATTTT | CASSRSGGAKGGNTIYF
TRBJ1-6 | few | TRBV6-5 | NA | TGTGCCAGCACTCGGAGCTCCTATAATTCACCCCTCCACTTT | CASTRSSYNSPLHF
TRBJ1-5 | NA | TRBV6-1 | NA | TGTGCCAGTGGGGGGGAGCGGCAGCCCCAGCATTTT | CASGGERQPQHF
TRBJ1-6 | NA | TRBV9 | TRBD1 | TGTGCCAGCAGCGTAGCCTCGACAGGGGCTAATTCACCCCTCCACTTT | CASSVASTGANSPLHF
TRBJ2-2 | NA | TRBV18 | TRBD2 | TGTGCCAGCTCACCAAAGGCTAGCGGGAACACCGGGGAGCTGTTTTTT | CASSPKASGNTGELFF
TRBJ1-2 | NA | TRBV5-4 | NA | TGTGCCAGCAGCTTGGCATCCGGGGATGGCTACACCTTC | CASSLASGDGYTF
TRBJ2-1 | NA | TRBV5-4 | NA | TGTGCCAGCAGCCGTACCGACTCTTACAATGAGCAGTTCTTC | CASSRTDSYNEQFF
TRBJ1-1 | NA | TRBV5-1 | NA | TGCGCCAGCAGCTTGGGCCAGGGCTACACTGAAGCTTTCTTT | CASSLGQGYTEAFF
TRBJ1-2 | NA | TRBV7-9 | TRBD1 | TGTGCCAGCAGCTTAGCGTCCGGGACAGGGGCTAACTATGGCTACACCTTC | CASSLASGTGANYGYTF
TRBJ2-1 | few | TRBV6-4 | TRBD2 | TGTGCCAGCAGTGACCGAGCGGGAGAAAATGAGCAGTTCTTC | CASSDRAGENEQFF
TRBJ2-3 | NA | TRBV7-2 | TRBD2 | TGTGCCAGCAGCTTTCTTCGCGGGAGGCCCCTACCCACAGATACGCAGTATTTT | CASSFLRGRPLPTDTQYF
TRBJ1-6 | NA | TRBV5-6 | TRBD1 | TGTGCCAGCAGCTTTGTAACCGGACAGGGAGGTTCACCCCTCCACTTT | CASSFVTGQGGSPLHF
TRBJ1-5 | NA | TRBV10-3 | TRBD1 | TGTGCCATCAGTGAGCAGTCAGGGGGTAATAATCAGCCCCAGCATTTT | CAISEQSGGNNQPQHF
TRBJ1-5 | NA | TRBV30 | NA | TGTGCCTGGGGCGGGGGGTCCCATAATCAGCCCCAGCATTTT | CAWGGGSHNQPQHF
TRBJ1-6 | few | TRBV5-8 | TRBD1 | TGTGCCAGCAGCCGAAGGACAGGCGGGCCAGGTTCACCCCTCCACTTT | CASSRRTGGPGSPLHF
TRBJ2-7 | NA | TRBV23-1 | TRBD1 | TGCGCCAGCAGTCAATTGCCGGGACAGGGTTCGCATGAGCAGTACTTC | CASSQLPGQGSHEQYF
TRBJ2-7 | NA | TRBV10-3 | NA | TGTGCCATCAGTGAGCGACAGGAGGACCCCTTCTACGAGCAGTACTTC | CAISERQEDPFYEQYF
TRBJ1-1 | NA | TRBV10-3 | NA | TGTGCCATCAGCGAAGAAAGAACGCGGGGGGCTTTCTTT | CAISEERTRGAFF
TRBJ1-2 | few | TRBV30 | NA | TGTGCCTGGAGCGATATCAGGGGATATGGCTACACCTTC | CAWSDIRGYGYTF
TRBJ2-7 | NA | TRBV7-9 | TRBD2 | TGTGCCAGCAGCCCAGGAGCCCTAGCGGGATCCTACGAGCAGTACTTC | CASSPGALAGSYEQYF
TRBJ1-4 | NA | TRBV11-3 | TRBD1 | TGTGCCACCGAGGGAACAGGGGCTAATGAAAAACTGTTTTTT | CATEGTGANEKLFF
TRBJ1-2 | NA | TRBV19 | NA | TGTGCCAGTAGTATCCTGACAGGAGTAAACTATGGCTACACCTTC | CASSILTGVNYGYTF
TRBJ1-3 | NA | TRBV5-6 | NA | TGTGCCAGCAGCTCGGGGAGGGCCGTAAACACCATATATTTT | CASSSGRAVNTIYF
TRBJ1-2 | NA | TRBV4-1 | TRBD1 | TGCGCCAGCAGCCGCGGAGGGACAGATGGCTACACCTTC | CASSRGGTDGYTF
TRBJ1-2 | NA | TRBV5-1 | NA | TGCGCCAGCAGCCCCGCAATGGCTCTTCGTAACTATGGCTACACCTTC | CASSPAMALRNYGYTF
TRBJ2-7 | NA | TRBV7-2 | TRBD2 | TGTGCCAGCAGGGAAAGACTAGCGGGATTCGAGCAGTACTTC | CASRERLAGFEQYF
TRBJ1-3 | NA | TRBV21-1 | NA | TGTGCCAGCAGCAAAGTGGAGGGGGGGGTCTCTGGAAACACCATATATTTT | CASSKVEGGVSGNTIYF
TRBJ2-7 | NA | TRBV5-6 | NA | TGTGCCAGCGGACGGACGGGAAGCTCCTACGAGCAGTACTTC | CASGRTGSSYEQYF
TRBJ1-3 | NA | TRBV13 | NA | TGTGCCAGCAGCTTAGATTCAGGGAAGTTCTCTGGAAACACCATATATTTT | CASSLDSGKFSGNTIYF
TRBJ1-1 | NA | TRBV18 | NA | TGTGCCAGCTCACCTTCAGGGTACACTGAAGCTTTCTTT | CASSPSGYTEAFF
TRBJ2-2 | NA | TRBV27 | TRBD2 | TGTGCCAGCAGTTTACTAGCGGGAGAAGGCACCGGGGAGCTGTTTTTT | CASSLLAGEGTGELFF
TRBJ2-7 | NA | TRBV12-5 | TRBD2 | TGTGCTAGTGGTTTGGCGCAACTAGCGACAAAGTCCTACGAGCAGTACTTC | CASGLAQLATKSYEQYF
TRBJ2-3 | NA | TRBV18 | NA | TGTGCCAGCTACCCGAGTACGTCAGATACGCAGTATTTT | CASYPSTSDTQYF